The TCR beta chain under discussion was sequenced for a study of identical twins. CDR1 is SGDLS and CDR2 is YYNGEE in the germline V gene. The CDR3 spans 14 residues. V dropped 1 base and J dropped 6 bases, with 10 bases sitting between them. TCRdb itself ran the 5' RACE reads through MiXCR, one entry per CDR3 protein. Seen here are about 240,000 distinct CDR3 sequences, 9.5% to 15% observed once, and the top ten hold roughly 4.2%. The data were also submitted as part of a second study, on yellow fever vaccine responses in identical twins.

The sequence was collected from a woman aged 18-30 years in good health. The rearrangement uses TRBV9 and TRBJ2-2, with D perhaps being TRBD1 or TRBD2 (5 bases each). The sequenced sample was memory (CD45RO+) T cells sorted from blood. As DNA, the CDR3 is TGTGCCAGCAGCGTAACGGGGCAGGCCGGGGAGCTGTTTTTT. This gives the protein CASSVTGQAGELFF. The whole variable domain, remainder taken from reference TRBV9 and TRBJ2-2, is DSGVTQTPKHLITATGQRVTLRCSPRSGDLSVYWYQQSLDQGLQFLIQYYNGEERAKGNILERFSAQQFPDLHSELNLSSLELGDSALYFCASSVTGQAGELFFGEGSRLTVL.